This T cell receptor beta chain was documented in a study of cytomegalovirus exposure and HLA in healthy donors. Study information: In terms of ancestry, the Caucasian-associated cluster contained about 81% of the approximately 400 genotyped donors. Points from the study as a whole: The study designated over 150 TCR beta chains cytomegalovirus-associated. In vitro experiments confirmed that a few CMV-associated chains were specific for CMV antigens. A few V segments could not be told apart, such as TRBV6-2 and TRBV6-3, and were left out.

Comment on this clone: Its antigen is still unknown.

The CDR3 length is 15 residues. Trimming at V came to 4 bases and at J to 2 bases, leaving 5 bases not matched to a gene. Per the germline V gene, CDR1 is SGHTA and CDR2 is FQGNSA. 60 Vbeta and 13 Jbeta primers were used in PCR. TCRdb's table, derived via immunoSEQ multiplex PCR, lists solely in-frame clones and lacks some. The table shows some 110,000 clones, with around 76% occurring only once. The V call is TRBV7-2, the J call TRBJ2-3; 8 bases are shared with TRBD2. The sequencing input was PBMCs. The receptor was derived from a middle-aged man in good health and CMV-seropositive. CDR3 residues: CASSSPGLVTDTQYF. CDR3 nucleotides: TGTGCCAGCAGCTCTCCGGGACTAGTCACAGATACGCAGTATTTT.